The entry below gives a single TCR beta chain sequence along with its context. What it binds is not known. Both 60 Vbeta primers and 13 Jbeta primers went into the PCR. In the study's own analysis: As a later analysis found, there were 70 million to 100 million unique TCR beta chains, of which roughly 11 million were shared. Sequencing used immunoSEQ multiplex PCR; TCRdb keeps in-frame clones, though not all of them. That table is the source of V, J and clone size, and D and trimming were worked out from the DNA. The table records about 170,000 clones, under 80% of them present only once. The sample is drawn from a study of cytomegalovirus exposure and HLA in healthy donors. Study results and caveats: Immune exposure information available was restricted to CMV serostatus. TCR beta V- and J-gene trimming, according to a later analysis, was linked to a missense DCLRE1C variant.

Trimming cost V 1 base and J 3 bases, with 9 bases left between them. This CDR3 has 14 residues. CDR1 KGHSH and CDR2 LQKENI come from the germline V gene. This sequence joins TRBV18 and TRBJ2-5, with D uncertain. The clonotype was recovered from a female donor in good health and CMV-seronegative. Sequencing used PBMCs. The CDR3, as DNA: TGTGCCAGCTCACCACGTCACGGAGAAGAGACCCAGTACTTC. Translated, it gives CASSPRHGEETQYF.